The 5 T cell receptor beta chains below were found in one sample sequenced in a study of blood T cell repertoires in COVID-19. Measured with immunoSEQ multiplex PCR; TCRdb has only the in-frame clones, and not every one. The sample holds hundreds of thousands of clones; roughly 86% are singletons and the top ten take 5.5% to 7.5%. Material for sequencing was peripheral blood. These receptors were obtained from a woman in her 70s with COVID-19, enrolled during active disease.

V is TRBV19 and J is TRBJ1-5; TRBD1 matches at 7 bases. The CDR3 sequence is 15 residues long. Germline loops: CDR1 LNHDA, CDR2 SQIVND (reference sequence). V lost 4 bases and J lost 4; bases outside the gene matches: 7. The CDR3 DNA reads as TGTGCCAGTAGTACCTGGACAGGCCCGAATCAGCCCCAGCATTTT. The encoded protein is CASSTWTGPNQPQHF. Supplemented by reference TRBV19 and TRBJ1-5, the full variable domain reads DGGITQSPKYLFRKEGQNVTLSCEQNLNHDAMYWYRQDPGQGLRLIYYSQIVNDFQKGDIAEGYSVSREKKESFPLTVTSAQKNPTAFYLCASSTWTGPNQPQHFGDGTRLSIL.

This clone has just one count. This chain links TRBV5-1 with TRBJ2-5; 8 bases line up with TRBD2. Per the germline V gene, CDR1 is SGHRS and CDR2 is YFSETQ. This CDR3 comprises 14 residues. With 2 bases clipped from V and 2 bases from J, the junction kept 2 bases outside the gene matches. The CDR3 DNA reads TGCGCCAGCAGCTTACTAGCGGATCAAGAGACCCAGTACTTC. This sequence encodes CASSLLADQETQYF.

The chain recombines TRBV19 with TRBJ1-1; 8 nucleotides match TRBD1. CDR3 length equals 13 residues. Germline V lookup: CDR1 LNHDA, CDR2 SQIVND (reference sequence). J lost 4 bases, V lost 5 bases, and 3 bases had no gene match. The DNA of the CDR3 is TGTGCCAGTAGTGTGGGACAGGCCACTGAAGCTTTCTTT. As protein: CASSVGQATEAFF.

The chain couples TRBV24-1 to TRBJ1-2, with a possible D match to TRBD1 (5 bases). The CDR3 is made up of 14 amino acids. With 1 base removed from V and 7 bases from J, the gap between germline ends came to 12 bases. CDR1 is KGHDR and CDR2 is SFDVKD in the germline V gene. CDR3 sequence: CATSDLNGGGGYTF. In nucleotides, the CDR3 is TGTGCCACCAGTGATTTAAACGGGGGTGGTGGCTACACCTTC.

The CDR3 DNA is TGCGCCAGCAGCCCCCACAGGGTTGAGGCCTACAATGAGCAGTTCTTC. Amino acids: CASSPHRVEAYNEQFF. The rearrangement links TRBV4-1 to TRBJ2-1, with D possibly being TRBD1 (6 bases). The CDR3 consists of 16 residues. Between the trimmed V and J ends, which lost 4 bases and 2 bases, there was a span of 15 bases. Germline V lookup: CDR1 MGHRA, CDR2 YSYEKL.